This T cell receptor beta chain derives from a study of long-term antiretroviral therapy in people with HIV. Study-level points and caveats: Diversity increased after ART yet remained lower than in transplant donor controls. Comparison with controls showed narrower CDR3 length ranges in HIV repertoires.

Each HIV-infected participant was given treatment in the United States. CDR3 length: 13 amino acids. Germline values: CDR1 MNHEY, CDR2 SMNVEV (reference sequence). The V end was cut by 0 bases, the J end by 3 bases, with 2 bases between. Remarks on this clone: What it recognizes is unknown.

Version v3.0 of the immunoSEQ assay was performed at survey level. Sequencing was performed with immunoSEQ multiplex PCR; in TCRdb, only in-frame clones are kept and a portion is missing. The data contain about 36,000 clones, 80% of them singletons. This chain uses TRBV27 with TRBJ2-2; D unclear. The source was unsorted PBMCs, collected 3.4 years after starting antiretroviral therapy. This clonotype originated in a man younger than 45 with HIV. CDR3 amino acids: CASSLSHTGELFF. The CDR3 DNA reads TGTGCCAGCAGTTTATCTCACACCGGGGAGCTGTTTTTT.